The 18 T cell receptor beta chains below were found in one sample sequenced in a study of T cells after yellow fever vaccination. TCRdb independently ran MiXCR on the 5' RACE reads; one entry per CDR3 protein. Seen here are 250,000 or so distinct CDR3 sequences, approximately 3.8% observed once, and the top ten hold under 20%. This material consisted of PBMCs, taken 15 days after the yellow fever booster vaccination. These TCRs come from a man aged 18 to 35 who received the YFV17D yellow fever vaccine.

At least ten counts were recorded for this clonotype. CDR3 protein: CASSPSLATETQYF. CDR3 sequence (DNA): TGCGCCAGCAGCCCGTCACTAGCGACCGAGACCCAGTACTTC. The V gene is TRBV4-3, the J gene TRBJ2-5; 7 bases map to TRBD2. The length of the CDR3 is 14 residues. V shed 4 bases and J 5 bases; nucleotides not matched to a gene: 7. CDR1 and CDR2 from the germline V gene are LGHNA and YSLEER.

This clonotype was seen repeatedly, ten times or more. V gene TRBV29-1 combines with J gene TRBJ2-3; D gene unclear. V was pared by 4 bases and J by 6 bases, with 14 bases between. CDR1 and CDR2 from the germline V gene are SQVTM and ANQGSEA. This CDR3 has 13 amino acids. CDR3 loop: CSVGTALKDTQYF. The CDR3 DNA follows: TGCAGCGTTGGTACGGCTCTGAAGGATACGCAGTATTTT.

Ten or more counts support this clonotype. The genes are TRBV4-1 and TRBJ1-5; possibly TRBD1 for D (6 bases). Germline V gene lookup returns CDR1 MGHRA and CDR2 YSYEKL. The V gene lost 0 bases and the J gene lost 6 bases, with 9 bases spanning the gap. This CDR3 has 14 amino acids. CDR3: CASSQDPGAQPQHF. In DNA form, the CDR3 reads TGCGCCAGCAGCCAAGATCCAGGGGCTCAGCCCCAGCATTTT.

This clonotype has at least ten counts. CDR3 in DNA: TGTGCCAGCAGTTTAAGGGGGGCGCAAGAGACCCAGTACTTC. It yields the protein CASSLRGAQETQYF. The rearrangement joins TRBV12-3 or TRBV12-4 to TRBJ2-5; D is tentatively TRBD1 or TRBD2 (6 bases each). This CDR3 has 14 amino acids. The V end was cut by 2 bases, the J end by 2 bases, with 9 bases between.

This clonotype was seen at least ten times. The V and J genes are TRBV7-2 and TRBJ2-1, with a tentative D call TRBD1 (5 bases). The germline CDR1 and CDR2 sequences are SGHTA and FQGNSA. The CDR3 totals 14 residues. Trimming took 8 bases from V and 0 from J, leaving 11 bases between them. This CDR3 reads CASRQSGSYNEQFF. For the CDR3, the DNA is TGTGCCAGCCGACAGTCCGGCTCCTACAATGAGCAGTTCTTC.

The chain combines TRBV12-3 or TRBV12-4 with TRBJ2-5; a weak D match, TRBD2 (7 bases). The CDR3 sequence is 15 residues long. The V end lost 6 bases, the J end lost 4 bases, and 18 bases lay between the germline ends. DNA of the CDR3: TGTGCCAGCAGGCTAGAGGGAGGGACACCAGAGACCCAGTACTTC. Translated: CASRLEGGTPETQYF.

This clonotype was observed at least ten times. The V gene is TRBV5-1, the J gene TRBJ2-2, with 8 positions matching TRBD1. CDR1 and CDR2 (germline): SGHRS, YFSETQ. This CDR3 region has 17 residues. V lost 5 bases, J lost 1 base, and 10 bases stayed unmatched. CDR3 DNA: TGCGCCAGCAGAAGTGCAGGGGGCGGGGTGAACACCGGGGAGCTGTTTTTT. Translated: CASRSAGGGVNTGELFF.

This clonotype occurred many times. This chain uses TRBV9 with TRBJ2-1; D uncertain. Germline V gives CDR1 SGDLS, CDR2 YYNGEE. Trimming shortened V by 0 bases and J by 2 bases, and 6 bases separated the two germline ends. This CDR3 spans 14 amino acids. The CDR3 DNA sequence: TGTGCCAGCAGCGTAGGTGGCGCCTACAATGAGCAGTTCTTC. Amino acid sequence: CASSVGGAYNEQFF. The variable domain in full, with the rest retrieved from reference TRBV9 and TRBJ2-1, is DSGVTQTPKHLITATGQRVTLRCSPRSGDLSVYWYQQSLDQGLQFLIQYYNGEERAKGNILERFSAQQFPDLHSELNLSSLELGDSALYFCASSVGGAYNEQFFGPGTRLTVL.

This clonotype was observed many times. V and J are TRBV5-1 and TRBJ2-7, with D perhaps assigned TRBD1 or TRBD2 (5 bases each). Trimming cost V 0 bases and J 10 bases, with 20 bases left between them. The CDR3 runs to 15 residues. Germline V CDR1 and CDR2: SGHRS, YFSETQ. For the CDR3, the DNA is TGCGCCAGCAGCTTGGCAATGGCAGGGACGTCCCGCCAGTACTTC. Its protein product is CASSLAMAGTSRQYF. Using reference TRBV5-1 and TRBJ2-7 for the parts outside the CDR3, the full variable domain is KAGVTQTPRYLIKTRGQQVTLSCSPISGHRSVSWYQQTPGQGLQFLFEYFSETQRNKGNFPGRFSGRQFSNSRSEMNVSTLELGDSALYLCASSLAMAGTSRQYFGPGTRLTVT.

This clonotype was seen at least ten times. The rearrangement links TRBV11-1 to TRBJ2-5; 7 nucleotides agree with TRBD2. This CDR3 comprises 16 residues. V gave up 3 bases and J gave up 1 base; unmatched junction bases: 8. Germline V gene lookup returns CDR1 SGHAT and CDR2 FQDESV (reference sequence). CDR3 sequence (DNA): TGTGCCAGCAGCTTTTACAGGCGGGGGAGCCAAGAGACCCAGTACTTC. This sequence encodes CASSFYRRGSQETQYF.

This clonotype was counted many times. This sequence joins TRBV20-1 and TRBJ2-5; either TRBD1 or TRBD2 may fit D (5 bases each). V was pared by 0 bases and J by 3 bases, with 11 bases between. The V gene's germline CDR1 is DFQATT and CDR2 SNEGSKA (reference sequence). The CDR3 is 14 residues long. CDR3 DNA sequence: TGCAGTGCTAGAGACACCGGGACCAAAGAGACCCAGTACTTC. Protein sequence: CSARDTGTKETQYF.

This clonotype showed up many times. In DNA, the CDR3 is TGTGCCAGCAGCCAAGATGACCGGCGGGGGGGCTGGAATGAGCAGTTCTTC. This translates into CASSQDDRRGGWNEQFF. This chain uses TRBV4-2 with TRBJ2-1, with 9 bases lining up with TRBD2. This CDR3 spans 17 amino acids. After removal of 0 bases from V and 7 bases from J, the junction contained 10 bases not matched to a gene. Germline V CDR1 and CDR2: LGHNA, YNFKEQ.

This clonotype was observed many times. The V and J genes are TRBV4-3 and TRBJ2-5, with TRBD2 matching 9 bases. With V trimmed by 0 bases and J by 7 bases, 9 bases remained unmatched. CDR3 length: 16 amino acids. Per germline, CDR1 LGHNA and CDR2 YSLEER. The CDR3 reads CASSQEGRGGLGTQYF. DNA of the CDR3: TGCGCCAGCAGCCAAGAAGGGCGGGGGGGCCTAGGGACCCAGTACTTC.

This clonotype has at least ten counts. The chain uses TRBV5-1 and TRBJ2-7, with D possibly matching TRBD1 (6 bases). The CDR3 runs to 15 residues. V lost 4 bases and J lost 4, with 18 bases in between. CDR1 is SGHRS and CDR2 is YFSETQ in the germline V gene. CDR3 in DNA: TGCGCCAGCAGCCCCATACGCGACAGGCTTTACGAGCAGTACTTC. Translation gives CASSPIRDRLYEQYF.

Many counts were recorded for this clonotype. This chain uses TRBV7-8 with TRBJ1-4; possible D gene TRBD1, 6 bases. With 5 bases removed from V and 1 base from J, the gap between germline ends came to 20 bases. Germline lookup yields CDR1 SGHVS and CDR2 FQNEAQ. This CDR3 spans 18 amino acids. The CDR3 bases are TGTGCCAGCAGCCGGGGGAGTACAGGGAGGGGAACTAATGAAAAACTGTTTTTT. Encoded protein: CASSRGSTGRGTNEKLFF.

At least ten counts were recorded for this clonotype. The genes are TRBV4-3 and TRBJ2-7, with TRBD1 matching over 10 bases. The CDR3 runs to 14 residues. Germline values: CDR1 LGHNA, CDR2 YSLEER. Germline trimming cut 4 bases from V and 5 bases from J; bases unmatched to any gene: 5. Here the CDR3 DNA reads TGCGCCAGCAGCCTGTACGGGACAGGGGACGAGCAGTACTTC. It encodes CASSLYGTGDEQYF.

This clonotype was counted at least ten times. The chain is built from TRBV4-3 and TRBJ1-3, with D uncertain. This CDR3 comprises 16 residues. The germline gives CDR1 LGHNA, CDR2 YSLEER. Trimming stripped 0 bases from V and 0 bases from J, with 9 bases between. CDR3 coding DNA: TGCGCCAGCAGCCAAGATGTAGAGAGCTCTGGAAACACCATATATTTT. Translated: CASSQDVESSGNTIYF.

This clonotype showed up many times. The CDR3 loop reads CASSRAGTGGLGTEAFF. In DNA, the CDR3 is TGTGCCAGCAGCCGCGCCGGGACAGGGGGTTTGGGCACTGAAGCTTTCTTT. The chain joins TRBV5-4 to TRBJ1-1; 11 nucleotides agree with TRBD1. The CDR3 sequence is 17 residues long. V was clipped by 4 bases and J by 4 bases; unmatched bases: 12. Germline-derived CDR1 and CDR2 are SGHNT and YYREEE (reference sequence). The variable domain in full, with the rest retrieved from reference TRBV5-4 and TRBJ1-1, is ETGVTQSPTHLIKTRGQQVTLRCSSQSGHNTVSWYQQALGQGPQFIFQYYREEENGRGNFPPRFSGLQFPNYSSELNVNALELDDSALYLCASSRAGTGGLGTEAFFGQGTRLTVV.